The sequence of this T cell receptor beta chain was determined in a study of T cell repertoires in cytomegalovirus infection. The CDR3 has 18 amino acids. With V trimmed by 0 bases and J by 4 bases, 13 bases remained unmatched. Germline assignment: CDR1 MNHEY and CDR2 SVGEGT. TCRdb used MiXCR to reprocess the reads, holding one entry per CDR3 protein. The sample lists about half a million distinct CDR3 sequences, about 42% occurring once. There are a few counts of this clonotype. Its antigen is as yet unknown. This clonotype was obtained from a human donor in good health (CMV status not recorded). Some clones in this sample may be carry-over from other donors' samples. The V call is TRBV6-2 or TRBV6-3, the J call TRBJ2-7, with 9 nucleotides matching TRBD2. Material: cultured PBMCs, obtained from culture after CMV antigen stimulation. Here the CDR3 reads CASSYSNARLAERYEQYF. CDR3 DNA: TGTGCCAGCAGTTACTCGAACGCCAGACTAGCGGAGAGGTACGAGCAGTACTTC.